A selection of T cell receptor beta chains follows, all from one sample in a study of blood T cell repertoires in COVID-19. Sequencing used immunoSEQ multiplex PCR; TCRdb keeps in-frame clones, though not all of them. The table has 80,000 to 100,000 clones, about 84% seen once. Material: peripheral blood. The source is a man in his 60s with acute or convalescent COVID-19. Each CDR3 is given with its conserved first and last residue. The D gene is left open where the match is weak. Clone size is stated in some rows and not others, as once, few, many or a class when expanded.

CDR3aa	CDR3nt	abundance	len	v_gene	j_gene	d_gene
CASREQGVDNQPQHF	TGTGCCAGTAGGGAACAGGGAGTAGATAATCAGCCCCAGCATTTT	NA	15	TRBV19	TRBJ1-5	NA
CASSPRRPQGPVGYTF	TGTGCCAGCAGCCCGAGAAGACCACAGGGGCCAGTTGGCTACACCTTC	NA	16	TRBV7-8	TRBJ1-2	TRBD1
CASSQGQHKNTEAFF	TGCGCCAGCAGCCAAGGACAACATAAGAACACTGAAGCTTTCTTT	NA	15	TRBV4-1	TRBJ1-1	NA
CASSYAHNQPQHF	TGTGCCAGCAGTTACGCACACAATCAGCCCCAGCATTTT	once	13	TRBV6-5	TRBJ1-5	NA
CASSPETPTSGRYNEQFF	TGTGCCAGCAGTCCCGAAACACCGACTAGCGGACGCTACAATGAGCAGTTCTTC	once	18	TRBV28	TRBJ2-1	TRBD2
CASSPGLAGAGGELFF	TGTGCCAGCTCACCGGGACTAGCGGGAGCTGGCGGGGAGCTGTTTTTT	NA	16	TRBV18	TRBJ2-2	TRBD2
CASSQGQGSQPQHF	TGCGCCAGCAGCCAGGGACAGGGGTCTCAGCCCCAGCATTTT	few	14	TRBV5-1	TRBJ1-5	TRBD1
CASSLGGSRDEQFF	TGTGCCAGCAGCTTGGGCGGGAGTAGGGATGAGCAGTTCTTC	NA	14	TRBV5-4	TRBJ2-1	TRBD2
CASSLFGGRFPGPGQSSYNEQFF	TGTGCCAGCAGTTTGTTTGGGGGTCGGTTCCCGGGACCGGGACAGAGCTCCTACAATGAGCAGTTCTTC	once	23	TRBV27	TRBJ2-1	TRBD1
CADRRRTGAYEQYF	TGCGCCGACCGTCGGAGAACAGGGGCCTACGAGCAGTACTTC	few	14	TRBV23-1	TRBJ2-7	TRBD1
CASSYAGNWGETQYF	TGTGCCAGCAGTTATGCAGGGAACTGGGGAGAGACCCAGTACTTC	NA	15	TRBV6-2/TRBV6-3	TRBJ2-5	NA
CASSQVGSGLAFF	TGTGCCAGCAGCCAAGTCGGATCAGGGTTGGCTTTCTTT	few	13	TRBV3-1/TRBV3-2	TRBJ1-1	NA
CASSSAGTGEKLFF	TGTGCCAGCAGTTCTGCGGGGACAGGTGAAAAACTGTTTTTT	NA	14	TRBV6-2/TRBV6-3	TRBJ1-4	TRBD1
CASSYSGTGNEQFF	TGTGCCAGCAGCTACTCCGGGACAGGGAATGAGCAGTTCTTC	NA	14	TRBV7-2	TRBJ2-1	TRBD1
CASSQTGLTHYEQYF	TGCGCCAGCAGCCAAACAGGGCTCACCCATTACGAGCAGTACTTC	NA	15	TRBV4-3	TRBJ2-7	NA
CASKRGENSNYGYTF	TGTGCCAGCAAACGGGGGGAGAACTCTAACTATGGCTACACCTTC	few	15	TRBV7-9	TRBJ1-2	NA
CASSGRSSGPYNEQFF	TGTGCCAGCAGCGGCCGCTCTAGCGGCCCCTACAATGAGCAGTTCTTC	once	16	TRBV7-9	TRBJ2-1	TRBD2
CASSRQAVLTGELFF	TGTGCCAGCAGTCGACAGGCCGTACTAACCGGGGAGCTGTTTTTT	NA	15	TRBV27	TRBJ2-2	NA
CASSRTRRGASTDTQYF	TGTGCCAGCAGCCGAACAAGACGGGGAGCTAGCACAGATACGCAGTATTTT	NA	17	TRBV11-2	TRBJ2-3	NA
CASSLRARAGEQYF	TGTGCCAGCAGTTTAAGGGCACGGGCGGGCGAGCAGTACTTC	few	14	TRBV27	TRBJ2-7	NA
CASSPLGQAYNEQFF	TGTGCCAGTAGTCCCCTGGGACAGGCGTACAATGAGCAGTTCTTC	NA	15	TRBV19	TRBJ2-1	TRBD1
CASSSRTSGRLTGELFF	TGTGCCAGCAGCTCAAGGACTAGCGGGAGGTTAACCGGGGAGCTGTTTTTT	NA	17	TRBV11-2	TRBJ2-2	TRBD2
CASSSPTGPLVTDTQYF	TGTGCCAGCAGTTCGCCGACAGGGCCACTCGTCACAGATACGCAGTATTTT	NA	17	TRBV6-2/TRBV6-3	TRBJ2-3	TRBD1
CASGQGNTDTQYF	TGCGCCAGCGGCCAGGGAAACACAGATACGCAGTATTTT	NA	13	TRBV5-1	TRBJ2-3	NA
CASSPGQGLPEAFF	TGTGCCAGCAGCCCGGGACAGGGCCTACCTGAAGCTTTCTTT	NA	14	TRBV6-5	TRBJ1-1	TRBD1
CASSLGSGSTDTQYF	TGTGCCAGCAGCTTAGGAAGCGGGAGCACAGATACGCAGTATTTT	NA	15	TRBV11-3	TRBJ2-3	NA
CASSLVASGMGNTGELFF	TGTGCCAGCAGCTTAGTGGCTAGCGGGATGGGGAACACCGGGGAGCTGTTTTTT	NA	18	TRBV7-2	TRBJ2-2	TRBD2
CAISEGTGGLNQPQHF	TGTGCCATCAGTGAGGGGACAGGGGGCCTAAATCAGCCCCAGCATTTT	NA	16	TRBV10-3	TRBJ1-5	TRBD1
CASSESRGNTEAFF	TGTGCCAGCAGTGAATCCCGGGGGAACACTGAAGCTTTCTTT	once	14	TRBV25-1	TRBJ1-1	NA
CASSPDRSSYEQYF	TGTGCCAGCTCACCAGACAGGAGCTCCTACGAGCAGTACTTC	NA	14	TRBV18	TRBJ2-7	NA
CASTRGPGQGEAFF	TGTGCCAGCACCAGGGGCCCCGGACAGGGCGAAGCTTTCTTT	NA	14	TRBV6-4	TRBJ1-1	TRBD1
CASSDTGFPEAFF	TGTGCCAGCAGTGATACAGGGTTTCCTGAAGCTTTCTTT	NA	13	TRBV27	TRBJ1-1	NA
CAGSHTGTSGGDYNEQFF	TGCGCCGGCAGCCACACCGGGACTAGTGGGGGGGACTACAATGAGCAGTTCTTC	NA	18	TRBV4-1	TRBJ2-1	TRBD2
CASSYSRTGNTEAFF	TGTGCCAGCAGTTACTCTCGGACAGGGAACACTGAAGCTTTCTTT	NA	15	TRBV6-2/TRBV6-3	TRBJ1-1	TRBD1
CASSLGQGYLETQYF	TGTGCCAGCAGTTTGGGACAGGGATATTTGGAGACCCAGTACTTC	NA	15	TRBV28	TRBJ2-5	TRBD1
CASSLTGGAITEAFF	TGTGCCAGCAGCTTGACAGGGGGCGCGATCACTGAAGCTTTCTTT	NA	15	TRBV7-9	TRBJ1-1	TRBD1
CASSRTGLVSYEQYF	TGTGCCAGCAGCAGAACAGGGTTGGTTTCCTACGAGCAGTACTTC	NA	15	TRBV7-3	TRBJ2-7	NA
CASSHADRTTNEKLFF	TGTGCCAGCAGCCATGCGGACAGGACAACTAATGAAAAACTGTTTTTT	few	16	TRBV3-1/TRBV3-2	TRBJ1-4	TRBD1
CASSLIGDVNSPLHF	TGTGCCAGCAGCTTGATCGGGGATGTTAATTCACCCCTCCACTTT	NA	15	TRBV5-4	TRBJ1-6	NA
CASSSTGGSYGYTF	TGTGCCAGTAGTTCGACAGGGGGCTCCTATGGCTACACCTTC	NA	14	TRBV19	TRBJ1-2	TRBD1
CASSLGGPSYNEQFF	TGTGCCAGCAGCTTGGGAGGCCCCTCCTACAATGAGCAGTTCTTC	NA	15	TRBV5-4	TRBJ2-1	NA
CASSLLAVGSEQFF	TGTGCCAGCAGCCTACTAGCGGTAGGGTCGGAGCAGTTCTTC	NA	14	TRBV4-2	TRBJ2-1	TRBD2
CASSAGGSGNTIYF	TGTGCCAGCAGCGCCGGTGGTTCTGGAAACACCATATATTTT	NA	14	TRBV9	TRBJ1-3	NA
CASRPPGFDGYTF	TGTGCCAGCAGACCTCCAGGGTTCGATGGCTACACCTTC	NA	13	TRBV28	TRBJ1-2	NA
CASSPESYFGGLKNTEAFF	TGTGCCAGCAGCCCAGAAAGTTATTTCGGGGGGCTAAAGAACACTGAAGCTTTCTTT	NA	19	TRBV13	TRBJ1-1	NA
CASSLFSSGIFYEQYF	TGTGCCAGCAGCTTATTCTCTAGCGGGATATTCTACGAGCAGTACTTC	NA	16	TRBV7-6	TRBJ2-7	TRBD2
CASSSGLAGGEDTQYF	TGTGCCAGCAGTTCCGGACTAGCGGGGGGGGAAGATACGCAGTATTTT	few	16	TRBV11-3	TRBJ2-3	TRBD2
CASSFGTGYAGELFF	TGTGCCAGCAGCTTCGGGACAGGATATGCCGGGGAGCTGTTTTTT	NA	15	TRBV7-9	TRBJ2-2	TRBD1
CASSLLRDRASGSGANVLTF	TGTGCCAGCAGCTTACTCCGGGACAGGGCAAGCGGCTCTGGGGCCAACGTCCTGACTTTC	NA	20	TRBV13	TRBJ2-6	TRBD1